The present TCR beta chain was sequenced within a study of blood T cell repertoires in COVID-19. Study-wide background: COVID-19 samples, acute and convalescent, were from the United States, Italy and Spain. PBMCs, B-cell-depleted T cells, or T cells provided the cDNA or gDNA that made up the material.

Germline CDR1 WNHNN, CDR2 SYGVQD (reference sequence). The CDR3 sequence is 15 residues long. With 2 bases clipped from V and 4 bases from J, the junction kept 6 bases outside the gene matches. Authors' processing steps: Nucleated cell number was recorded as an estimate derived from reference gene primer amplification. Measured with immunoSEQ multiplex PCR; TCRdb has only the in-frame clones, and not every one. Clonal size and the V and J genes are those of that table, whereas D and trimming came from the DNA. The sample carries 310,000 or so clones, roughly 90% recorded once. This TCR came from a man between 18 and 35 years old who had recovered from COVID-19. The chain links TRBV10-1 to TRBJ2-7; TRBD2 matches 9 bases. Sequenced input: peripheral blood. CDR3 residues: CASSETGTSSYEQYF. CDR3 DNA: TGCGCCAGCAGTGAGACAGGGACTAGCTCGTACGAGCAGTACTTC.